Listed below are T cell receptor beta chains from one sample, sequenced in a study of blood T cell repertoires in COVID-19. Libraries were prepared by immunoSEQ multiplex PCR; TCRdb keeps only in-frame clonotypes and omits some of them. Among 71,000 or so clones, around 87% were seen once, and the ten largest hold 7% to 10%. What was sequenced was peripheral blood. The receptor source for this set is a man over 45 with active COVID-19. Both conserved end residues are part of each CDR3. Fields, in order: clone size, D gene, J gene, V gene, CDR3 DNA, CDR3 protein. The D gene is left open where the match is weak. The size field is filled for only some rows; it gives once, few, many or a size class.

clone size: -; D gene: TRBD1; J gene: TRBJ1-1; V gene: TRBV18; CDR3 DNA: TGTGCCAGCTCACCACCGGGACAGGGGACGGGGACTGAAGCTTTCTTT; CDR3 protein: CASSPPGQGTGTEAFF
clone size: -; D gene: TRBD2; J gene: TRBJ2-4; V gene: TRBV19; CDR3 DNA: TGTGCCAGTAGTATAGCGGGTGCTAGCGGGGGAGTAGCCAAAAACATTCAGTACTTC; CDR3 protein: CASSIAGASGGVAKNIQYF
clone size: once; D gene: TRBD2; J gene: TRBJ2-1; V gene: TRBV5-8; CDR3 DNA: TGTGCCAGCAGCTTCCGAGCGGGAGGGGTTTTGGCTGAGCAGTTCTTC; CDR3 protein: CASSFRAGGVLAEQFF
clone size: once; D gene: TRBD1; J gene: TRBJ2-7; V gene: TRBV5-1; CDR3 DNA: TGCGCCAGCTCCCCCGGGACAGATCCCTACGAGCAGTACTTC; CDR3 protein: CASSPGTDPYEQYF
clone size: -; D gene: TRBD1; J gene: TRBJ2-7; V gene: TRBV20-1; CDR3 DNA: TGCAGTGCTAAGGACAGGGTCGAGCAGTACTTC; CDR3 protein: CSAKDRVEQYF
clone size: -; D gene: -; J gene: TRBJ1-2; V gene: TRBV19; CDR3 DNA: TGTGCCAGTAGTATAGCGGTCGAGAGACAACTCTATGGCTACACCTTC; CDR3 protein: CASSIAVERQLYGYTF
clone size: -; D gene: -; J gene: TRBJ1-4; V gene: TRBV5-8; CDR3 DNA: TGTGCCAGCAGCGTACTCAAGACAACTAATGAAAAACTGTTTTTT; CDR3 protein: CASSVLKTTNEKLFF
clone size: -; D gene: -; J gene: TRBJ2-2; V gene: TRBV10-3; CDR3 DNA: TGTGCCATCAGTGAGTCGACTTTTCGCGGGGAGCTGTTTTTT; CDR3 protein: CAISESTFRGELFF
clone size: once; D gene: -; J gene: TRBJ1-3; V gene: TRBV28; CDR3 DNA: TGTGCCAGCAGTTTACAGTTCTCTGGAAACACCATATATTTT; CDR3 protein: CASSLQFSGNTIYF
clone size: -; D gene: -; J gene: TRBJ2-7; V gene: TRBV2; CDR3 DNA: TGTGCCAGCACGAGAGGGACTGAAGAGCAGTACTTC; CDR3 protein: CASTRGTEEQYF
clone size: -; D gene: -; J gene: TRBJ1-2; V gene: TRBV28; CDR3 DNA: TGTGCCAGCAGTTTAAGTGACATCGGTCAGGGTCGAGGCTACACCTTC; CDR3 protein: CASSLSDIGQGRGYTF